Below are 26 T cell receptor beta chains sequenced from a single sample in a study of cytomegalovirus exposure and HLA in healthy donors. Data came from immunoSEQ multiplex PCR; TCRdb stores just in-frame clones and leaves some out. The data hold some 130,000 clones, with around 93% observed a single time. Material for sequencing was PBMCs. The receptor source for this set is a man aged 18 to 29 in good health and CMV-seropositive.

The V and J genes are TRBV2 and TRBJ2-7; 8 bases line up with TRBD2. After removal of 8 bases from V and 6 bases from J, the junction contained 9 bases not matched to a gene. Germline V gives CDR1 SNHLY, CDR2 FYNNEI. The CDR3 runs 13 residues. The CDR3 reads CASAPGLVTEQYF. The CDR3 DNA follows: TGTGCCAGCGCCCCGGGACTAGTAACCGAGCAGTACTTC. Based on the CDR3 plus reference TRBV2 and TRBJ2-7, the full variable domain is EPEVTQTPSHQVTQMGQEVILRCVPISNHLYFYWYRQILGQKVEFLVSFYNNEISEKSEIFDDQFSVERPDGSNFTLKIRSTKLEDSAMYFCASAPGLVTEQYFGPGTRLTVT.

The V gene is TRBV29-1, the J gene TRBJ1-1; D remains unclear. V lost 4 bases and J 6 bases, leaving 9 bases between the germline ends. Germline lookup yields CDR1 SQVTM and CDR2 ANQGSEA. The CDR3 has 11 amino acids. In DNA, the CDR3 is TGCAGCGTTGGGGAGTTCGCTGAAGCTTTCTTT. It yields the protein CSVGEFAEAFF.

J is TRBJ2-5 and V is TRBV6-5; 9 nucleotides agree with TRBD2. CDR1 and CDR2 from the germline V gene are MNHEY and SVGAGI. The length of the CDR3 is 15 residues. J gave up 5 bases and V 0 bases, and 4 bases lay outside the gene matches. CDR3 protein: CASSYSREGSETQYF. For the CDR3, the DNA is TGTGCCAGCAGTTACTCGCGGGAGGGTTCTGAGACCCAGTACTTC.

This chain connects TRBV6-1 to TRBJ1-3; 9 nucleotides align to TRBD1. Germline CDR1 MNHNS, CDR2 SASEGT. The CDR3 runs 15 residues. With 4 bases clipped from V and 4 bases from J, the junction kept 5 bases outside the gene matches. The CDR3 DNA reads as TGTGCCAGCAGTGCGGTCGGGACAGGGGGAAACACCATATATTTT. It yields the protein CASSAVGTGGNTIYF.

CDR3: CASSMLQGLGGRLFF. The CDR3 DNA is TGTGCCAGTAGTATGCTCCAGGGCCTCGGGGGGCGGCTGTTTTTT. This chain links TRBV19 with TRBJ2-2; TRBD2 is a possible D gene (7 bases). CDR1 is LNHDA, CDR2 SQIVND, per germline (reference sequence). The CDR3 length is 15 residues. The V end lost 3 bases, the J end lost 13 bases, and 21 bases lay between the germline ends.

V and J are TRBV7-6 and TRBJ2-1; D perhaps matches TRBD2 (6 bases). V dropped 5 bases and J dropped 6 bases, with 11 bases sitting between them. Germline V gene lookup returns CDR1 SGHVS and CDR2 FNYEAQ. This CDR3 is built from 13 residues. In DNA, the CDR3 is TGTGCCAGCAGCCGCGGGACGGTCAATGAGCAGTTCTTC. It translates to CASSRGTVNEQFF.

The J gene is TRBJ2-1, the V gene TRBV6-6, with 7 nucleotides matching TRBD1. With V trimmed by 5 bases and J by 7 bases, 8 bases remained unmatched. CDR3 length equals 14 residues. Germline CDR1 reads MNHNY; CDR2 reads SVGAGI (reference sequence). CDR3 sequence: CASSPYRGRNEQFF. The CDR3, as DNA: TGTGCCAGCAGTCCATACAGGGGAAGGAATGAGCAGTTCTTC.

The gene calls are TRBV28 and TRBJ2-4; 12 nucleotides line up with TRBD2. CDR1 MDHEN and CDR2 SYDVKM come from the germline V gene. The V segment lost 5 bases and the J segment 1 base; nucleotides outside the gene matches: 12. This CDR3 region has 19 residues. CDR3 sequence reads: CASSIPTSGRSEAKNIQYF. As DNA, the CDR3 is TGTGCCAGCAGTATCCCGACTAGCGGGAGATCGGAGGCCAAAAACATTCAGTACTTC.

The rearrangement joins TRBV27 to TRBJ1-2, with D possibly TRBD1 on 5 matching bases. V lost 1 base and J lost 0, with 12 bases in between. Per the germline V gene, CDR1 is MNHEY and CDR2 is SMNVEV (reference sequence). The CDR3 extends over 16 amino acids. CDR3 amino acids: CASSLLGGGANYGYTF. The CDR3 region has the DNA TGTGCCAGCAGTTTATTGGGGGGGGGAGCTAACTATGGCTACACCTTC.

The CDR3 region has the DNA TGTGCCAGCAGCTTAGGGGCGGGTGCGGGGGACGAGCAGTACTTC. Its translation: CASSLGAGAGDEQYF. The rearrangement joins TRBV7-7 to TRBJ2-7; 7 bases are a match to TRBD2. The germline gives CDR1 SSHAT, CDR2 FNYEAQ (reference sequence). V shed 1 base and J 5 bases; nucleotides not matched to a gene: 8. This CDR3 spans 15 amino acids.

Regarding this clone: Sequence at one end of the junction differs from germline and may be a read error. This chain uses TRBV2 with TRBJ1-5, with no clear D. CDR3 length equals 12 residues. Germline assignment: CDR1 SNHLY and CDR2 FYNNEI. The CDR3, as DNA: TGTGCCAGCAGGGAAGTCCTGCAGCCCCAGCATTTT. Its translation is CASREVLQPQHF.

This clone came up once. The chain carries TRBV28 and TRBJ2-3; no clear D gene. The CDR3 is made up of 12 amino acids. V lost 4 bases and J 3 bases, leaving 5 bases between the germline ends. Germline V gene data show CDR1 as MDHEN and CDR2 as SYDVKM. Here the CDR3 reads CASSSLTDTQYF. CDR3 bases: TGTGCCAGCAGTTCTTTGACAGATACGCAGTATTTT.

The chain has TRBV15 and TRBJ1-5; D may be TRBD1 (5 bases). V lost 2 bases, J lost 2 bases, and 7 bases lay in between. The CDR3 contains 14 residues. Per germline, CDR1 LNHNV and CDR2 YYDKDF (reference sequence). The DNA for the CDR3 is TGTGCCACCAGCAGACAGGGTGGCAATCAGCCCCAGCATTTT. Amino acids: CATSRQGGNQPQHF.

This clone has just one count. The genes are TRBV7-9 and TRBJ1-2; 8 nucleotides line up with TRBD1. V shed 2 bases, J shed 4 bases, and the junction held 15 bases outside the gene matches. This CDR3 has 18 amino acids. Germline CDR1 is SEHNR and CDR2 is FQNEAQ (reference sequence). The DNA of the CDR3 is TGTGCCAGCAGCTTACCCCTAACGACAGGGGCGGAAAGCTATGGCTACACCTTC. This translates into CASSLPLTTGAESYGYTF.

Here the CDR3 DNA reads TGTGCCAGTAGTTTATCAGGTTATCAGCCCCAGCATTTT. Amino acid sequence: CASSLSGYQPQHF. This chain links TRBV19 with TRBJ1-5; D is unclear. CDR1 and CDR2 (germline): LNHDA, SQIVND (reference sequence). Trimming removed 5 bases at V and 5 bases at J, with 10 bases between. CDR3 length: 13 residues.

The genes are TRBV5-1 and TRBJ2-1; a possible D gene is TRBD2 (6 bases). Germline V gives CDR1 SGHRS, CDR2 YFSETQ. The CDR3 is 14 amino acids. Trimming pared 5 bases from V and 6 bases from J, leaving 15 bases between. The CDR3 nucleotides read TGCGCCAGCAGTCCCGGGAGTGAGGGCAATGAGCAGTTCTTC. It translates to CASSPGSEGNEQFF.

This rearrangement joins TRBV29-1 to TRBJ2-7; D gene unclear. This CDR3 has 13 residues. Germline CDR1 reads SQVTM; CDR2 reads ANQGSEA. Trimming left V 6 bases short and J 5 bases short, with 17 bases between. In DNA, the CDR3 is TGCAGCGTCGCCTTCGCGCGAGGCAACGAGCAGTACTTC. Translation: CSVAFARGNEQYF.

The V and J genes are TRBV5-4 and TRBJ2-1; possibly TRBD1 for D (7 bases). The germline V and J ends were trimmed by 1 base and 9 bases, with 14 bases remaining between them. The CDR3 contains 14 residues. Germline assignment: CDR1 SGHNT and CDR2 YYREEE (reference sequence). CDR3: CASSLPRRGPEQFF. CDR3 in DNA: TGTGCCAGCAGCTTGCCTAGGAGGGGGCCTGAGCAGTTCTTC.

The V gene is TRBV27, the J gene TRBJ1-2; maybe TRBD1 (6 bases). Germline values: CDR1 MNHEY, CDR2 SMNVEV (reference sequence). The CDR3 loop spans 17 amino acids. The ends were cut back, 5 bases at V and 5 bases at J, with 24 bases in the middle. The CDR3 DNA follows: TGTGCCAGCAGTGTGCAAATCGGGGGGCGTTCGGGTTATGGCTACACCTTC. Translation gives CASSVQIGGRSGYGYTF.

This clone was detected once. The chain combines TRBV27 with TRBJ2-2; tentatively, D is TRBD2 (6 bases). The length of the CDR3 is 15 residues. The V and J ends lost 5 bases and 3 bases respectively, with 13 bases between them. In germline, CDR1 is MNHEY, CDR2 SMNVEV (reference sequence). The CDR3 coding sequence is TGTGCCAGCAGTGGTGGGGGAGGAGACACCGGGGAGCTGTTTTTT. Translating it yields CASSGGGGDTGELFF.

The table lists this clone with a count of one. The chain combines TRBV4-1 with TRBJ2-3, with 8 nucleotides matching TRBD2. This CDR3 is built from 18 residues. Germline V CDR1 and CDR2: MGHRA, YSYEKL. The V gene end was trimmed by 0 bases and the J gene end by 6 bases; junction bases not matched to a gene: 14. In DNA form, the CDR3 reads TGCGCCAGCAGCCAAGATCCCCCCAAAAGCGGGAGCTTCGATACGCAGTATTTT. Amino acid sequence: CASSQDPPKSGSFDTQYF.

This chain joins TRBV6-5 and TRBJ2-3, with D unresolved. The germline V gene has CDR1 MNHEY and CDR2 SVGAGI. The CDR3 runs to 15 residues. V dropped 0 bases and J dropped 0 bases, with 7 bases sitting between them. This chain's CDR3 is CASSYSSSSTDTQYF. The DNA for the CDR3 is TGTGCCAGCAGTTACTCGTCCAGTAGCACAGATACGCAGTATTTT.

The rearrangement joins TRBV7-9 to TRBJ2-6, with no clear D. Trimming shortened V by 8 bases and J by 2 bases, and 7 bases separated the two germline ends. In germline, CDR1 is SEHNR, CDR2 FQNEAQ (reference sequence). This CDR3 is built from 13 residues. CDR3 region: CASRATGANVLTF. As DNA, the CDR3 is TGTGCCAGCCGTGCGACTGGGGCCAACGTCCTGACTTTC.

This chain uses TRBV11-2 with TRBJ2-1; possibly TRBD2 for D (6 bases). The CDR3 is 15 amino acids. Trimming cost V 5 bases and J 8 bases, with 19 bases left between them. Germline CDR1 reads SGHAT; CDR2 reads FQNNGV. CDR3 DNA sequence: TGTGCCAGCAGCCCCGGGACTCTAGTATTCGATGAGCAGTTCTTC. This codes for CASSPGTLVFDEQFF.

The CDR3 bases are TGTGCCAGCAGCCAAGTCAGGAATGAGCAGTTCTTC. This encodes CASSQVRNEQFF. The rearrangement uses TRBV14 and TRBJ2-1; D remains unclear. Looked up from germline, CDR1 is SGHDN and CDR2 is FVKESK. V dropped 1 base and J dropped 7 bases, with 5 bases sitting between them. The CDR3 contains 12 residues.

This clone was observed a few times. The rearrangement uses TRBV19 and TRBJ2-7; TRBD2 matches at 13 bases. The CDR3 is made up of 14 amino acids. J gave up 7 bases and V 5 bases, and 5 bases lay outside the gene matches. Germline loops: CDR1 LNHDA, CDR2 SQIVND (reference sequence). The CDR3 sequence: CASSPGLAGQEQYF. The CDR3 bases are TGTGCCAGTAGTCCGGGACTAGCGGGACAGGAGCAGTACTTC. Filled out from reference TRBV19 and TRBJ2-7, the complete variable domain reads DGGITQSPKYLFRKEGQNVTLSCEQNLNHDAMYWYRQDPGQGLRLIYYSQIVNDFQKGDIAEGYSVSREKKESFPLTVTSAQKNPTAFYLCASSPGLAGQEQYFGPGTRLTVT.